This entry lists 6 T cell receptor beta chains sequenced from one sample in a study of Ad26.COV2.S vaccination and SARS-CoV-2 variants. As to treatment: about 20 received Ad26.COV2.S at low or high dose, single or two shots; roughly five received placebo; per-sample allocation not given. At day 63 after the first vaccine or placebo injection, samples were drawn. TCRdb's copy holds only in-frame clones and misses some; the assay was immunoSEQ multiplex PCR. Among a few hundred thousand clones listed, about 90% were seen once. The sequencing used peripheral blood, collected in a trial of Ad26.COV2.S vaccine versus placebo. The receptors were gathered from a person aged 18-60 years who received the Ad26.COV2.S COVID-19 vaccine or a placebo.

There are a few counts of this clone. The chain joins TRBV9 to TRBJ1-1; the D is unclear. The CDR3 runs to 17 residues. Trimming cost V 0 bases and J 3 bases, with 18 bases left between them. Germline V gene sequence: CDR1 SGDLS, CDR2 YYNGEE. CDR3 nucleotides: TGTGCCAGCAGCGTAGCTACGCGGCATCCAAAACACACTGAAGCTTTCTTT. Encoded protein: CASSVATRHPKHTEAFF.

The chain carries TRBV19 and TRBJ1-1; 7 bases map to TRBD1. The CDR3 consists of 16 residues. V lost 5 bases, J lost 0 bases, and 9 bases stayed unmatched. CDR1 and CDR2 (germline): LNHDA, SQIVND (reference sequence). The CDR3 nucleotides are TGTGCCAGTAGTTCTTCCGGGACAGCTATGAACACTGAAGCTTTCTTT. As protein: CASSSSGTAMNTEAFF.

V and J are TRBV7-9 and TRBJ2-4, with D perhaps matching TRBD1 (5 bases). This CDR3 spans 16 amino acids. Germline CDR1 SEHNR, CDR2 FQNEAQ (reference sequence). The ends were cut back, 5 bases at V and 0 bases at J, with 14 bases in the middle. Written as DNA, the CDR3 is TGTGCCAGCAGCCCTAGACAGAATTTAGCCAAAAACATTCAGTACTTC. Its translation: CASSPRQNLAKNIQYF.

This chain connects TRBV6-5 to TRBJ1-1; unclear D gene. Trimming stripped 2 bases from V and 1 base from J, with 5 bases between. The CDR3 has 13 residues. CDR1 is MNHEY, CDR2 SVGAGI, per germline. The CDR3 coding sequence is TGTGCCAGCAGTTACCGGACGAACACTGAAGCTTTCTTT. Protein sequence: CASSYRTNTEAFF.

This sequence joins TRBV4-3 and TRBJ2-3; D might be TRBD2 (7 bases). CDR1 and CDR2 from the germline V gene are LGHNA and YSLEER. The germline V and J ends were trimmed by 7 bases and 0 bases, with 8 bases remaining between them. CDR3 length: 13 residues. CDR3 residues: CASKGGSTDTQYF. In DNA, the CDR3 is TGCGCCAGCAAGGGGGGGAGCACAGATACGCAGTATTTT.

This clone occurred once. The chain employs TRBV7-3 and TRBJ1-1; the match to TRBD1 covers 9 bases. From germline, CDR1 is SGHTA and CDR2 FQGTGA. V was pared by 0 bases and J by 4 bases, with 3 bases of the junction left unmatched. The CDR3 contains 15 residues. Written as DNA, the CDR3 is TGTGCCAGCAGCTTAACGGGACAGGGCGGCACTGAAGCTTTCTTT. It translates to CASSLTGQGGTEAFF.